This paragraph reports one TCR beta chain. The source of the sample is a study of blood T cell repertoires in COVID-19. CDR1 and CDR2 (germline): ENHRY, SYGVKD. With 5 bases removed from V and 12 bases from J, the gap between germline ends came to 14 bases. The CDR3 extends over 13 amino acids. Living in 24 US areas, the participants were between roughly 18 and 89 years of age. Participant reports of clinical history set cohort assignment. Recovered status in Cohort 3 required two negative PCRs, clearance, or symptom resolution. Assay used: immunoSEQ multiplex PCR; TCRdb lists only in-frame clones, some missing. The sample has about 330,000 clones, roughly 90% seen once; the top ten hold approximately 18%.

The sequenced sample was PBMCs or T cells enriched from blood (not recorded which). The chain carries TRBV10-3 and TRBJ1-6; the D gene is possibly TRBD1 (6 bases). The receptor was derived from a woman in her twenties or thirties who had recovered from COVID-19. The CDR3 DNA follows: TGTGCCATCAGTCAGGGGCTTCTTCAACCCCTCCACTTT. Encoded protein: CAISQGLLQPLHF.